This T cell receptor (beta chain) was captured by sequencing in a study of blood T cell repertoires in COVID-19 (dated by TCRdb to the early 2020s). Regarding the research as a whole: Collaborator samples came from the United States, Italy and Spain and covered acute and convalescent phases of COVID-19. The prospective study material was composed of cDNA or gDNA derived from T cells, B-cell-depleted T cells, or PBMCs. The dataset comprised deeply sampled blood TCRbeta repertoires from subjects exposed to, actively infected with, or recovered from COVID-19. A freely available public database, intended as a resource for researchers studying the immune response to SARS-CoV-2, is where the repertoires were released. The samples were drawn from two sources: the first 160 participants of the ongoing ImmuneRACE study, and over 1,000 subjects contributed by 6 global collaborators. Sample metadata almost always included a de-identified subject ID, COVID-19 status, age in years and sex. Where available, HLA class I and class II types were taken from metadata supplied by the sample provider and were not determined by assay-based typing.

Taken from the germline V gene (reference sequence), the CDR1 and CDR2 loops are WNHNN and SYGVQD. From the cysteine through the phenylalanine, the CDR3 covers 13 amino acids. Of the read, only the CDR3 DNA is kept; its 39 bases are in frame from base 1. The V and J ends are trimmed by 4 bases and 4 bases, leaving 10 bases between them. TCRbeta CDR3 regions were amplified from genomic DNA using the immunoSEQ Assay, a bias-controlled multiplex PCR. As for the original processing: The number of nucleated cells in each sample was estimated from the amplification of reference gene primers within the assay. To quantify the absolute abundance of each unique TCRbeta CDR3 rearrangement, sequence reads were collapsed and filtered. For each sample, productive Simpson clonality was calculated as the square root of Simpson's diversity index over productive rearrangements. In its TCRdb copy, this immuneACCESS table keeps in-frame sequences only and misses some clones. Where compared with another copy, unresolved V genes explain less than half of these, and the others have no known cause. V, J and clone size are taken as reported in that table, and D and trimming were inferred from the DNA itself. This sample lists roughly 250,000 clones; under 85% were detected once. In total, the top ten clones hold roughly 4% of the sample.

To note about this clone: This receptor's antigen is unknown. No much larger clonotype is one base removed from it; base qualities were not supplied.

The collaborating institutions used their own protocols to collect whole blood in K2EDTA tubes. For TCRbeta analysis, collaborators shipped samples in one of three forms: frozen whole blood, isolated PBMCs, or DNA extracted from either of those sample types. Broad study findings and their caveats: Clinical and demographic metadata were provided uncurated, with the amount varying by source and participant.

The sequencing input was peripheral blood. This sequence was found in a woman in her forties with active or convalescent COVID-19. The sequence joins TRBV10-1 to TRBJ1-2; the D region possibly corresponds to TRBD1 (6 bases align). The CDR3 has the sequence CASSAGVGYGYTF. The sequence in DNA is TGCGCCAGCAGTGCAGGGGTCGGCTATGGCTACACCTTC.